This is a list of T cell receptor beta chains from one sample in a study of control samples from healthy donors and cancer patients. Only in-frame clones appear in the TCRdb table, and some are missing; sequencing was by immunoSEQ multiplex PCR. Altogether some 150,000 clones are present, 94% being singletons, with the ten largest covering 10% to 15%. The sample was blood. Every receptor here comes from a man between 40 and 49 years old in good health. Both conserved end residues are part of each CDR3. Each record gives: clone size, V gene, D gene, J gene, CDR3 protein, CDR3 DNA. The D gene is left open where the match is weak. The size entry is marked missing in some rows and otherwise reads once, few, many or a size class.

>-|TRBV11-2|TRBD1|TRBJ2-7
CASSLGQGTYEQYF
TGTGCCAGCAGCTTAGGACAGGGAACCTACGAGCAGTACTTC
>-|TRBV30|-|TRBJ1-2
CAWSAEGGGGYTF
TGTGCCTGGAGTGCGGAGGGGGGCGGTGGCTACACCTTC
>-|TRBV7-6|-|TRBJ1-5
CASSQGFGFNQPQHF
TGTGCCAGCAGCCAGGGGTTTGGGTTCAATCAGCCCCAGCATTTT
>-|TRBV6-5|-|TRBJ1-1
CASSPEIYTTEAFF
TGTGCCAGCAGTCCCGAGATATACACTACTGAAGCTTTCTTT
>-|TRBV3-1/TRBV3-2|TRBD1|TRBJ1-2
CASSPMAGGSGYTF
TGTGCCAGCAGCCCCATGGCAGGGGGCTCAGGCTACACCTTC
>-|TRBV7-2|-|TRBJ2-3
CASSLVTGISTDTQYF
TGTGCCAGCAGCTTAGTAACCGGGATTAGCACAGATACGCAGTATTTT
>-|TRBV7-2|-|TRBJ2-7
CASSLGPGRTYEQYF
TGTGCCAGCAGCTTAGGCCCAGGGCGGACCTACGAGCAGTACTTC
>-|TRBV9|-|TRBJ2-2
CASSGGTVNTGELFF
TGTGCCAGCAGCGGCGGGACAGTTAACACCGGGGAGCTGTTTTTT
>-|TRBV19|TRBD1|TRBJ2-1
CASSLGTVNEQFF
TGTGCCAGTAGTTTAGGGACAGTCAATGAGCAGTTCTTC
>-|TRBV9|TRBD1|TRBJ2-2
CASSVGLTRQGWETGELFF
TGTGCCAGCAGCGTAGGGCTTACCAGACAGGGGTGGGAGACCGGGGAGCTGTTTTTT
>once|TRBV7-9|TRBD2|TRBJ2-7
CASSSPGLVGEQYF
TGTGCCAGCAGCTCCCCGGGACTAGTAGGCGAGCAGTACTTC
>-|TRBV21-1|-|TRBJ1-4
CASSHKNPDRLENEKLFF
TGTGCCAGCAGCCATAAAAACCCTGACAGGTTGGAAAATGAAAAACTGTTTTTT
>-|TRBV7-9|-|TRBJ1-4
CASSQSGKEKLFF
TGTGCCAGCAGTCAGAGTGGTAAAGAGAAACTGTTTTTT
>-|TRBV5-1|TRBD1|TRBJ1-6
CARTGVNSPLHF
TGCGCCAGGACAGGGGTTAATTCACCCCTCCACTTT
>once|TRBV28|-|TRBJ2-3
CASSFGASTDTQYF
TGTGCCAGCAGTTTTGGGGCCAGCACAGATACGCAGTATTTT
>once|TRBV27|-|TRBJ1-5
CASSLSRNQPQHF
TGTGCCAGCAGTTTATCGAGGAATCAGCCCCAGCATTTT
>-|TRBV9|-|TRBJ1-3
CASSVGDVISGNTIYF
TGTGCCAGCAGCGTCGGCGACGTTATCTCTGGAAACACCATATATTTT
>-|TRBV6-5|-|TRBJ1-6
CAIRDPGSPLHF
TGTGCCATCAGGGATCCGGGGTCACCCCTCCACTTT
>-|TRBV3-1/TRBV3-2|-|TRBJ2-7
CASSANVGAIPYEQYF
TGTGCCAGCAGCGCAAACGTAGGGGCTATCCCCTACGAGCAGTACTTC
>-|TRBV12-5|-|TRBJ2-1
CASGLVNEQFF
TGTGCTAGTGGTTTGGTCAATGAGCAGTTCTTC
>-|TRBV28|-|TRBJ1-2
CASSFGGQGGYTF
TGTGCCAGCAGCTTCGGGGGCCAAGGTGGCTACACCTTC
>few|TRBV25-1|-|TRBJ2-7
CASSDNDRSHVEEQYF
TGTGCCAGCAGTGATAATGACAGATCCCATGTGGAGGAGCAGTACTTC
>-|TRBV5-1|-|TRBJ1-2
CASSLARGQYGYTF
TGCGCCAGCAGCTTGGCCAGGGGCCAATATGGCTACACCTTC
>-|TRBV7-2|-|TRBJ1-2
CASSPNGVAYGYTF
TGTGCCAGCAGCCCCAATGGGGTAGCCTATGGCTACACCTTC
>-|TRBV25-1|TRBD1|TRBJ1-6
CASSEPGTGHAPLHF
TGTGCCAGCAGTGAACCGGGGACAGGGCACGCACCCCTCCACTTT
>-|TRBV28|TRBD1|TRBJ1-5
CASSHNRGRQPQHF
TGTGCCAGCAGTCACAACAGGGGACGGCAGCCCCAGCATTTT
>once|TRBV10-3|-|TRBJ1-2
CAISESMAWGYTF
TGTGCCATCAGTGAGTCGATGGCTTGGGGCTACACCTTC
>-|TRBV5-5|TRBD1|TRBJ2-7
CASSIAGTEVYEQYF
TGTGCCAGCAGCATAGCCGGGACAGAAGTCTACGAGCAGTACTTC
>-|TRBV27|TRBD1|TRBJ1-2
CASRESQGASGYTF
TGTGCCAGCCGGGAGAGTCAGGGGGCGTCCGGCTACACCTTC
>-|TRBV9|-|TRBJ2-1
CASSVDGATEQFF
TGTGCCAGCAGCGTAGACGGAGCGACTGAGCAGTTCTTC
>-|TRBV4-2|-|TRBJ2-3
CASSQVLTDTQYF
TGTGCCAGCAGCCAAGTTTTGACAGATACGCAGTATTTT
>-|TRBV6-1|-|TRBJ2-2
CASSEGVWAGELFF
TGTGCCAGCAGTGAAGGAGTCTGGGCCGGGGAGCTGTTTTTT
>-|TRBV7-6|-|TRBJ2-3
CASSPQPIPPTDTQYF
TGTGCCAGCAGCCCTCAGCCAATCCCCCCCACAGATACGCAGTATTTT
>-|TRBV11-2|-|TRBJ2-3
CASSGYRAVTDTQYF
TGTGCCAGCAGCGGATATAGGGCAGTCACAGATACGCAGTATTTT
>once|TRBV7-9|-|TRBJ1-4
CASNPTGTNEKLFF
TGTGCCAGCAACCCGACAGGCACTAATGAAAAACTGTTTTTT
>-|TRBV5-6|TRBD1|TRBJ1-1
CASSAGTGDLSAFF
TGTGCCAGCAGCGCGGGAACAGGGGATCTTAGTGCTTTCTTT
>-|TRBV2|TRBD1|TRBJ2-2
CASSDWTGGLFF
TGTGCCAGCAGTGACTGGACAGGCGGGCTGTTTTTT
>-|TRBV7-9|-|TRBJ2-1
CASVKSGVGDNEQFF
TGTGCCAGCGTTAAATCGGGAGTGGGCGACAATGAGCAGTTCTTC
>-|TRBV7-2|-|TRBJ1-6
CASSWSSFNSPLHF
TGTGCCAGCAGCTGGAGTAGTTTTAATTCACCCCTCCACTTT
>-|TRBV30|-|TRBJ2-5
CAWSVRSGWMETQYF
TGTGCCTGGAGTGTACGGTCAGGGTGGATGGAGACCCAGTACTTC
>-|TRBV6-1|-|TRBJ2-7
CASSEALVGPGDEQYF
TGTGCCAGCAGTGAAGCGCTTGTGGGCCCCGGGGACGAGCAGTACTTC
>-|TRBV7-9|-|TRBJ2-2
CASSPGLNTGELFF
TGTGCCAGCAGCCCCGGGCTGAACACCGGGGAGCTGTTTTTT
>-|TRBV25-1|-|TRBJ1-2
CASSHRGGRANYGYTF
TGTGCCAGCTCCCACCGGGGGGGGAGAGCTAACTATGGCTACACCTTC
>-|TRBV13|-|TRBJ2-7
CASSPAIETGYYEQYF
TGTGCCAGCAGCCCGGCGATCGAGACGGGGTACTACGAGCAGTACTTC
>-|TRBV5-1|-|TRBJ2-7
CASSLLGLEQYF
TGCGCCAGCAGCTTGTTGGGCCTTGAGCAGTACTTC
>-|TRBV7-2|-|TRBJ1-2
CASSPYRDSNYGYTF
TGTGCCAGCAGCCCCTACCGGGATTCTAACTATGGCTACACCTTC